This record looks at one T cell receptor beta chain sequence and its context. Methods used by the authors: Using reference gene primer amplification, nucleated cell counts were estimated. Using immunoSEQ multiplex PCR, the repertoire was profiled, and TCRdb retains in-frame clones only, with some absent. Clone size and the V and J calls come from that table; the DNA yielded D and trimming. The sample records fewer than 500,000 clones, roughly 90% being singletons. This sample is part of a study of blood T cell repertoires in COVID-19. About the research overall: Acute-phase and convalescent COVID-19 samples originated in the United States, Italy and Spain. Nucleic acid was either cDNA or gDNA, and it came from T cells, B-cell-depleted T cells, or PBMCs.

The CDR3 loop spans 15 amino acids. Germline V gene data show CDR1 as MNHEY and CDR2 as SMNVEV (reference sequence). V was clipped by 2 bases and J by 7 bases, with 12 bases between them. This TCR derives from a woman aged 30 to 39 with acute or convalescent COVID-19. The chain has TRBV27 and TRBJ1-6, with a tentative D call TRBD1 (5 bases). The source material was peripheral blood. The chain's CDR3 is CASSLSRVKNSPLHF. In nucleotides, the CDR3 is TGTGCCAGCAGTTTAAGCAGGGTCAAAAATTCACCCCTCCACTTT.